Listed here are 29 T cell receptor beta chains from one sample, sequenced in a study of siplizumab effects on memory and regulatory T cells. Repertoires were generated with immunoSEQ multiplex PCR, while TCRdb's copy carries only in-frame clones and drops some. The sample lists roughly 68,000 clones, over 80% seen once, with roughly 3.8% in the top ten. Input material: memory CD4+ T cells sorted from blood. These receptors all come from a human donor in good health.

J is TRBJ2-3 and V is TRBV5-8; 11 bases match TRBD2. This CDR3 is 16 amino acids long. Per germline, CDR1 SGHTS and CDR2 YDEGEE. The ends lost 0 bases at V and 4 bases at J; junction bases unmatched: 4. CDR3 DNA sequence: TGTGCCAGCAGCTTGGATAGCGGGGGGGCCGCAGATACGCAGTATTTT. Protein product: CASSLDSGGAADTQYF.

The rearrangement uses TRBV7-9 and TRBJ2-6; no reliable D call. The CDR3 is made up of 15 amino acids. Trimming shortened V by 4 bases and J by 0 bases, and 7 bases separated the two germline ends. Germline-derived CDR1 and CDR2 are SEHNR and FQNEAQ (reference sequence). The CDR3 protein is CASSSPRSGANVLTF. Written as DNA, the CDR3 is TGTGCCAGCAGCTCCCCCCGCTCTGGGGCCAACGTCCTGACTTTC. The variable domain in full, completed from reference TRBV7-9 and TRBJ2-6, reads DTGVSQNPRHKITKRGQNVTFRCDPISEHNRLYWYRQTLGQGPEFLTYFQNEAQLEKSRLLSDRFSAERPKGSFSTLEIQRTEQGDSAMYLCASSSPRSGANVLTFGAGSRLTVL.

This clone was counted only a few times. The DNA for the CDR3 is TGCACCAGCAGCCCCCGACAGGGGCGGAACACTGAAGCTTTCTTT. It is translated as CTSSPRQGRNTEAFF. The chain couples TRBV1 to TRBJ1-1; TRBD1 reflects the table's D call only, with no check against the DNA. TRBV1 is annotated as a pseudogene. CDR3 length: 15 amino acids.

This clone was found a few times. V and J are TRBV5-1 and TRBJ1-1; D may be TRBD1 (6 bases). V gave up 2 bases and J gave up 6 bases, with 8 bases separating them. This CDR3 is built from 12 residues. CDR1 SGHRS and CDR2 YFSETQ come from the germline V gene. This CDR3 reads CASSFGGAEAFF. The CDR3 nucleotides read TGCGCCAGCAGCTTCGGGGGCGCTGAAGCTTTCTTT. Looking up the rest from reference TRBV5-1 and TRBJ1-1 gives the full variable domain: KAGVTQTPRYLIKTRGQQVTLSCSPISGHRSVSWYQQTPGQGLQFLFEYFSETQRNKGNFPGRFSGRQFSNSRSEMNVSTLELGDSALYLCASSFGGAEAFFGQGTRLTVV.

The chain couples TRBV4-1 to TRBJ2-4; TRBD2 agrees at 12 bases. Germline V gives CDR1 MGHRA, CDR2 YSYEKL. V gave up 4 bases and J gave up 14 bases; unmatched junction bases: 6. The CDR3 extends over 13 amino acids. CDR3 region: CASSRLTSGGEYF. The DNA of the CDR3 is TGCGCCAGCAGCCGCCTGACTAGCGGGGGCGAGTACTTC.

The chain recombines TRBV6-1 with TRBJ1-5, with TRBD1 as a possible D gene (6 bases). V was cut by 8 bases and J by 4 bases, with 18 bases left in between. Germline V gene data show CDR1 as MNHNS and CDR2 as SASEGT. The CDR3 has 15 residues. The CDR3 protein is CASGGTGQINQPQHF. The CDR3 DNA reads TGTGCCAGCGGTGGGACCGGACAGATAAATCAGCCCCAGCATTTT.

CDR3 sequence (DNA): TGTGCCAGTAGTATCCCCAGGATCACCGGGGAGCTGTTTTTT. It translates to CASSIPRITGELFF. The chain combines TRBV19 with TRBJ2-2; D is undetermined. The CDR3 consists of 14 residues. Germline values: CDR1 LNHDA, CDR2 SQIVND (reference sequence). V lost 3 bases to trimming and J lost 4 bases, with 9 bases between them. The full variable domain, completed using reference TRBV19 and TRBJ2-2, is DGGITQSPKYLFRKEGQNVTLSCEQNLNHDAMYWYRQDPGQGLRLIYYSQIVNDFQKGDIAEGYSVSREKKESFPLTVTSAQKNPTAFYLCASSIPRITGELFFGEGSRLTVL.

The V and J genes are TRBV7-2 and TRBJ2-3, with D perhaps given as TRBD1 or TRBD2 (5 bases each). This CDR3 spans 16 amino acids. Germline lookup yields CDR1 SGHTA and CDR2 FQGNSA. Between the trimmed V and J ends, which lost 6 bases and 4 bases, there was a span of 20 bases. The CDR3 loop is CASSLTAVGGADTQYF. Written as DNA, the CDR3 is TGTGCCAGCAGTTTAACAGCGGTTGGGGGTGCAGATACGCAGTATTTT.

The chain joins TRBV5-4 to TRBJ2-3, with TRBD2 identical over 9 bases. In germline, CDR1 is SGHNT, CDR2 YYREEE (reference sequence). The junction had 3 bases not matched to a gene; V was cut back by 4 bases and J by 0 bases. This CDR3 is 15 amino acids long. CDR3 DNA sequence: TGTGCCAGCAGCCGCGGGGGGGAGAGCACAGATACGCAGTATTTT. Protein: CASSRGGESTDTQYF.

The chain employs TRBV6-4 and TRBJ1-1; D unclear. V was pared by 5 bases and J by 4 bases, with 11 bases between. The germline CDR1 and CDR2 sequences are MRHNA and SNTAGT. The CDR3 consists of 13 residues. The CDR3: CASSTALGTEAFF. The CDR3 bases are TGTGCCAGCAGTACTGCTCTGGGCACTGAAGCTTTCTTT.

V is TRBV7-9 and J is TRBJ1-5; no clear D gene. CDR1 is SEHNR, CDR2 FQNEAQ, per germline (reference sequence). The V gene lost 4 bases and the J gene lost 0 bases, with 7 bases spanning the gap. The CDR3 covers 14 residues. For the CDR3, the DNA is TGTGCCAGCAGCTCAGGTTATAGCAATCAGCCCCAGCATTTT. Protein sequence: CASSSGYSNQPQHF.

This rearrangement joins TRBV30 to TRBJ1-1, with D tentatively TRBD1 (6 bases). Looked up from germline, CDR1 is GTSNPN and CDR2 is SVGIG (reference sequence). The CDR3 is 12 amino acids. The V end was cut by 3 bases, the J end by 1 base, with 6 bases between. CDR3 DNA sequence: TGTGCCTGGAGGGACAGGAACACTGAAGCTTTCTTT. Its translation is CAWRDRNTEAFF.

This chain connects TRBV19 to TRBJ2-1; perhaps TRBD2 as D (6 bases). Germline CDR1 reads LNHDA; CDR2 reads SQIVND (reference sequence). Trimming stripped 11 bases from V and 0 bases from J, with 14 bases between. The CDR3 length is 14 residues. The chain's CDR3 is CASRRGSSYNEQFF. DNA for the CDR3: TGTGCCTCTCGCCGGGGGAGCTCCTACAATGAGCAGTTCTTC.

The V gene is TRBV6-1, the J gene TRBJ1-4; no clear D. In germline, CDR1 is MNHNS, CDR2 SASEGT. The CDR3 covers 12 residues. With 1 base removed from V and 15 bases from J, the gap between germline ends came to 12 bases. The CDR3 DNA reads TGTGCCAGCAGTGAAGGGCCGGGCCCTTTGTTTTTT. It translates to CASSEGPGPLFF.

This chain joins TRBV5-4 and TRBJ2-2; possible D gene TRBD2, 6 bases. Germline V CDR1 and CDR2: SGHNT, YYREEE (reference sequence). V was cut by 4 bases and J by 4 bases, with 14 bases left in between. The CDR3 has 15 amino acids. CDR3 residues: CASSAQRVPTGELFF. In DNA, the CDR3 is TGTGCCAGCAGCGCCCAGCGGGTACCCACCGGGGAGCTGTTTTTT.

The V gene is TRBV29-1, the J gene TRBJ2-6, with a tentative D call TRBD1 (6 bases). Germline values: CDR1 SQVTM, CDR2 ANQGSEA. This CDR3 is 13 amino acids long. Trimming left V 5 bases short and J 4 bases short, with 9 bases between. The CDR3 coding sequence is TGCAGCGTTAGGGGGTCGGGGGCCAACGTCCTGACTTTC. Residues: CSVRGSGANVLTF.

Concerning this clone itself: Other nucleotide sequences from this sample produce the same CDR3. The rearrangement uses TRBV10-1 and TRBJ2-2; D remains unclear. This CDR3 is 13 amino acids long. V lost 6 bases and J lost 1, with 6 bases in between. CDR1 and CDR2 (germline): WNHNN, SYGVQD (reference sequence). CDR3 protein: CASSDQNTGELFF. CDR3 DNA sequence: TGCGCCAGCAGCGATCAGAACACCGGGGAGCTGTTTTTT.

This clone was detected a few times. The J gene is TRBJ2-3, the V gene TRBV2; the D is unclear. CDR1 and CDR2 from the germline V gene are SNHLY and FYNNEI. V was cut by 6 bases and J by 7 bases, with 17 bases left in between. The CDR3 sequence is 14 residues long. As DNA, the CDR3 is TGTGCCAGCAGCCCCCGGACGGCGACAAATACGCAGTATTTT. Translated, it gives CASSPRTATNTQYF.

The chain combines TRBV27 with TRBJ1-4; 10 positions agree with TRBD1. Trimming at V came to 2 bases and at J to 2 bases, leaving 11 bases not matched to a gene. The germline CDR1 and CDR2 sequences are MNHEY and SMNVEV (reference sequence). The CDR3 contains 19 residues. The CDR3 sequence: CASSLDARDRGGTNEKLFF. CDR3 sequence (DNA): TGTGCCAGCAGTTTAGACGCCCGGGACAGGGGTGGGACTAATGAAAAACTGTTTTTT.

The V and J genes are TRBV2 and TRBJ1-4; D not resolved. Germline loops: CDR1 SNHLY, CDR2 FYNNEI. V lost 7 bases to trimming and J lost 0 bases, with 9 bases between them. The CDR3 runs to 14 residues. The CDR3 spells CASKPPATNEKLFF. For the CDR3, the DNA is TGTGCCAGCAAACCCCCTGCAACTAATGAAAAACTGTTTTTT.

The genes are TRBV12-5 and TRBJ2-5; D is perhaps TRBD1 or TRBD2 (5 bases each). V lost 4 bases to trimming and J lost 2 bases, with 14 bases between them. The CDR3 loop spans 15 amino acids. Germline CDR1 reads LGHNT; CDR2 reads FRNRAP. CDR3: CASGYQTGPQETQYF. CDR3 bases: TGTGCTAGTGGTTATCAAACGGGACCTCAAGAGACCCAGTACTTC.

This clone was observed a handful of times. The chain links TRBV18 to TRBJ2-3; TRBD2 is a possible D gene (6 bases). The germline V and J ends were trimmed by 1 base and 7 bases, with 12 bases remaining between them. This CDR3 is built from 14 residues. In germline, CDR1 is KGHSH, CDR2 LQKENI. The CDR3 loop is CASSPQAGLNTQYF. For the CDR3, the DNA is TGTGCCAGCTCACCACAGGCGGGGTTAAATACGCAGTATTTT. Together with reference TRBV18 and TRBJ2-3, the CDR3 gives the full variable domain: NAGVMQNPRHLVRRRGQEARLRCSPMKGHSHVYWYRQLPEEGLKFMVYLQKENIIDESGMPKERFSAEFPKEGPSILRIQQVVRGDSAAYFCASSPQAGLNTQYFGPGTRLTVL.

V gene TRBV7-2 combines with J gene TRBJ1-1; D unclear. This CDR3 is built from 15 residues. Germline V gives CDR1 SGHTA, CDR2 FQGNSA. Trimming removed 2 bases at V and 0 bases at J, with 10 bases between. The CDR3 spells CASSLIVGMNTEAFF. The CDR3 coding sequence is TGTGCCAGCAGCTTAATTGTGGGAATGAACACTGAAGCTTTCTTT.

The V and J genes are TRBV10-3 and TRBJ2-1, with TRBD2 as a possible D gene (6 bases). CDR3 length: 12 residues. V gave up 6 bases and J gave up 10 bases, with 13 bases separating them. Germline CDR1 reads ENHRY; CDR2 reads SYGVKD. The CDR3 nucleotides are TGTGCCATCAGCCCGGGGGAAGGCGAGCAGTTCTTC. It is translated as CAISPGEGEQFF.

This chain joins TRBV6-5 and TRBJ2-7, with D unresolved. V was clipped by 5 bases and J by 3 bases, with 8 bases between them. CDR1 is MNHEY, CDR2 SVGAGI, per germline. The CDR3 contains 12 residues. The CDR3 DNA sequence: TGTGCCAGCAGTCCCCTGAACTACGAGCAGTACTTC. Translating it yields CASSPLNYEQYF.

The chain combines TRBV5-4 with TRBJ2-5; D unresolved. The CDR3 sequence is 14 residues long. Trimming shortened V by 5 bases and J by 5 bases, and 16 bases separated the two germline ends. Germline lookup yields CDR1 SGHNT and CDR2 YYREEE (reference sequence). The CDR3 is CASRTPDSKETQYF. The DNA for the CDR3 is TGTGCCAGCAGAACCCCCGATTCTAAGGAGACCCAGTACTTC.

This clone appeared once. The chain uses TRBV10-1 and TRBJ2-1, with D possibly matching TRBD1 (5 bases). Germline CDR1 reads WNHNN; CDR2 reads SYGVQD (reference sequence). The CDR3 has 14 amino acids. V was pared by 6 bases and J by 1 base, with 10 bases between. The CDR3 spells CASSATGSYNEQFF. CDR3 DNA: TGCGCCAGCAGCGCAACAGGTTCCTACAATGAGCAGTTCTTC.

This clone was detected only a few times. The chain has TRBV6-6 and TRBJ2-7, with no clear D. The V end lost 11 bases, the J end lost 1 base, and 15 bases lay between the germline ends. This CDR3 region has 13 residues. Germline CDR1 and CDR2: MNHNY and SVGAGI (reference sequence). The CDR3 protein is CASGPASSYEQYF. Written as DNA, the CDR3 is TGTGCCTCCGGCCCGGCTTCGTCCTACGAGCAGTACTTC.

V gene TRBV28 combines with J gene TRBJ1-2; 8 nucleotides agree with TRBD1. Trimming took 10 bases from V and 4 from J; bases not matched to a gene: 2. The CDR3 is made up of 11 amino acids. Germline V CDR1 and CDR2: MDHEN, SYDVKM. CDR3 bases: TGTGCCACCACAGGGGGCTATGGCTACACCTTC. It encodes CATTGGYGYTF.